A selection of T cell receptor beta chains follows, all from one sample in a study of OX40 agonist ivuxolimab in advanced cancers. The data were produced by immunoSEQ multiplex PCR, yet TCRdb's version contains in-frame clones alone and is incomplete. This table holds approximately 70,000 clones, about nine tenths found once. This specimen was CD4+ or CD8+ T cells sorted from blood, taken in a trial of the OX40 agonist ivuxolimab. All receptors derive from an adult with an advanced solid tumor such as melanoma, head and neck, liver or kidney cancer. Each CDR3 is given with its conserved first and last residue. The order of the fields is V gene, D gene, CDR3 length, clone size, J gene, CDR3 protein, CDR3 DNA. A D gene is named only where the DNA matches it firmly. Some rows mark clone size as missing; the rest say once, few, many or name a class of expanded clone.

TRBV11-3,TRBD1,15,.,TRBJ2-5,CASSRRTGVQETQYF,TGTGCCAGCAGCCGTAGAACAGGGGTTCAAGAGACCCAGTACTTC
TRBV7-3,.,12,.,TRBJ2-7,CASSFRDYEQYF,TGTGCCAGCAGCTTCAGGGACTACGAGCAGTACTTC
TRBV19,TRBD1,15,.,TRBJ2-7,CASSPRQGISYEQYF,TGTGCCAGTAGTCCGCGACAGGGGATCTCCTACGAGCAGTACTTC
TRBV5-1,.,14,.,TRBJ2-1,CASSLQGISNEQFF,TGCGCCAGCAGCTTACAGGGAATATCCAATGAGCAGTTCTTC
TRBV6-5,.,14,once,TRBJ1-4,CASSYGGANEKLFF,TGTGCCAGCAGTTACGGGGGAGCTAATGAAAAACTGTTTTTT
TRBV7-2,.,15,.,TRBJ1-5,CASSLVGGQGQPQHF,TGTGCCAGCAGCTTAGTTGGGGGGCAGGGTCAGCCCCAGCATTTT
TRBV11-2,.,13,.,TRBJ1-1,CASSPQEGLEAFF,TGTGCCAGCAGCCCCCAAGAGGGTCTTGAAGCTTTCTTT
TRBV27,.,16,.,TRBJ1-5,CASSFDGVAFFQPQHF,TGTGCCAGCAGTTTCGACGGGGTAGCTTTCTTTCAGCCCCAGCATTTT
TRBV6-1,TRBD1,13,.,TRBJ1-6,CASKDRTSKPLHF,TGTGCCAGCAAGGACAGGACCAGCAAGCCCCTCCACTTT
TRBV4-1,TRBD2,18,.,TRBJ2-7,CASSQENLLAGIAYEQYF,TGCGCCAGCAGCCAAGAGAACCTACTAGCGGGTATTGCCTACGAGCAGTACTTC
TRBV19,.,14,.,TRBJ2-2,CATRPGTWTGELFF,TGTGCCACCCGCCCCGGGACTTGGACCGGGGAGCTGTTTTTT
TRBV6-6,TRBD2,16,.,TRBJ2-5,CASSTPPGGGRMAQYF,TGTGCCAGCAGTACCCCCCCGGGGGGGGGCCGGATGGCCCAGTACTTC
TRBV2,.,15,.,TRBJ1-4,CASSLDTPHHEKLFF,TGTGCCAGCAGCCTGGACACCCCACATCATGAAAAACTGTTTTTT
TRBV11-2,TRBD1,13,.,TRBJ2-5,CASSSRDSEIQYF,TGTGCCAGCAGCTCCCGGGACAGTGAGATCCAGTACTTC
TRBV9,TRBD1,14,.,TRBJ2-7,CASSVGTGTYEQYF,TGTGCCAGCAGTGTCGGGACAGGGACCTACGAGCAGTACTTC
TRBV14,TRBD2,14,.,TRBJ2-2,CASSQSTSSGELFF,TGTGCCAGCAGCCAATCGACTAGCTCCGGGGAGCTGTTTTTT
TRBV6-5,TRBD1,14,.,TRBJ2-5,CASSPGTGVETQYF,TGTGCCAGCAGTCCCGGGACAGGGGTAGAGACCCAGTACTTC
TRBV27,.,16,.,TRBJ1-1,CASSLAGREGRTEAFF,TGTGCCAGCAGTTTAGCCGGAAGAGAAGGGAGAACTGAAGCTTTCTTT
TRBV9,.,13,.,TRBJ1-3,CASSPEGGNTIYF,TGTGCCAGCAGCCCAGAGGGGGGAAACACCATATATTTT
TRBV11-2,.,14,.,TRBJ2-5,CASSLSRAVETQYF,TGTGCCAGCAGCTTAAGTCGGGCGGTTGAGACCCAGTACTTC
TRBV30,.,13,.,TRBJ1-4,CAWSAQINEKLFF,TGTGCCTGGAGTGCACAGATTAATGAAAAACTGTTTTTT
TRBV30,TRBD1,15,once,TRBJ2-7,CAWSDRDRGFREQYF,TGTGCCTGGAGCGACCGGGACAGGGGATTTCGCGAGCAGTACTTC
TRBV4-1,TRBD1,15,.,TRBJ1-3,CASSRTGTEGNTIYF,TGCGCCAGCAGCCGGACCGGGACAGAGGGAAACACCATATATTTT
TRBV9,TRBD2,14,.,TRBJ2-1,CASSALASRYEQFF,TGTGCCAGCAGCGCACTAGCGTCGAGGTATGAGCAGTTCTTC
TRBV5-4,.,14,.,TRBJ2-3,CASSSGQITDTQYF,TGTGCCAGCAGCTCTGGACAGATCACAGATACGCAGTATTTT
TRBV6-1,.,16,.,TRBJ1-5,CASSEQWSVSNQPQHF,TGTGCCAGCAGTGAACAGTGGTCCGTTAGCAATCAGCCCCAGCATTTT
TRBV7-3,TRBD1,15,.,TRBJ2-5,CASSLTSTGLETQYF,TGTGCCAGCAGCTTAACATCGACAGGGTTGGAGACCCAGTACTTC
TRBV11-2,.,15,.,TRBJ2-5,CASSPGTTGGETQYF,TGTGCCAGCAGTCCAGGGACAACCGGGGGAGAGACCCAGTACTTC
TRBV7-9,TRBD1,17,.,TRBJ1-2,CASSGSDRGHPNYGYTF,TGTGCCAGCAGCGGGTCGGACAGGGGACATCCTAACTATGGCTACACCTTC
TRBV5-1,TRBD1,19,.,TRBJ2-3,CASTPAGTAFSTSTDTQYF,TGCGCCAGCACTCCGGCCGGGACAGCCTTTTCCACTAGCACAGATACGCAGTATTTT
TRBV4-1,.,16,.,TRBJ1-4,CASSQDPTPTREKLFF,TGCGCCAGCAGCCAAGATCCTACCCCAACGAGGGAAAAACTGTTTTTT
TRBV6-6,TRBD2,13,.,TRBJ2-1,CASKAGGYNEQFF,TGTGCCAGCAAGGCGGGAGGCTACAATGAGCAGTTCTTC
TRBV19,.,16,few,TRBJ1-2,CASSIAAGLANYGYTF,TGTGCCAGTAGTATAGCGGCGGGCCTAGCTAACTATGGCTACACCTTC
TRBV6-5,.,15,.,TRBJ1-5,CASTRKPGSNQPQHF,TGTGCCAGCACGAGGAAACCGGGGAGCAATCAGCCCCAGCATTTT
TRBV7-9,TRBD1,16,.,TRBJ2-3,CASSRGMGQGADTQYF,TGTGCCAGCAGCCGAGGGATGGGACAGGGAGCAGATACGCAGTATTTT
TRBV27,TRBD1,14,.,TRBJ1-4,CASSLRDRVGKLFF,TGTGCCAGCAGTTTGAGGGACAGGGTGGGAAAACTGTTTTTT
TRBV30,.,14,.,TRBJ1-4,CAWSVGLTNEKLFF,TGTGCCTGGAGTGTGGGGTTAACTAATGAAAAACTGTTTTTT
TRBV21-1,.,15,.,TRBJ1-2,CATLHLWGVAYGYTF,TGTGCCACCTTACACTTATGGGGGGTGGCCTATGGCTACACCTTC
TRBV9,TRBD2,15,.,TRBJ2-1,CASSVGLAVDNEQFF,TGTGCCAGCAGCGTGGGACTAGCGGTTGACAATGAGCAGTTCTTC
TRBV9,TRBD2,16,.,TRBJ2-3,CASSPRTSGNTDTQYF,TGTGCCAGCAGCCCCAGGACTAGCGGGAACACAGATACGCAGTATTTT
TRBV6-7,.,12,.,TRBJ1-1,CASVQPNTEAFF,TGTGCCAGTGTACAGCCTAACACTGAAGCTTTCTTT
TRBV5-6,TRBD1,15,.,TRBJ2-2,CASSLGDRGTGELFF,TGTGCCAGCAGCTTGGGGGACAGGGGAACCGGGGAGCTGTTTTTT
TRBV6-5,TRBD2,13,.,TRBJ2-1,CASSYSDGRDLFF,TGTGCCAGCAGTTACTCGGACGGGAGGGACCTGTTCTTC
TRBV30,.,13,.,TRBJ1-2,CACPGRGNYGYTF,TGTGCCTGCCCCGGGCGGGGGAACTATGGCTACACCTTC
TRBV15,.,15,.,TRBJ1-5,CATSRIRFSDQPQHF,TGTGCCACCAGCAGAATCAGGTTCTCGGATCAGCCCCAGCATTTT
TRBV23-1,TRBD1,14,.,TRBJ1-1,CASRVSRGHSEAFF,TGCGCCAGCAGGGTTTCCAGGGGGCATAGTGAAGCTTTCTTT
TRBV30,.,12,.,TRBJ2-3,CAWSAGEDTQYF,TGTGCCTGGAGTGCCGGGGAGGATACGCAGTATTTT
TRBV7-6,.,12,few,TRBJ2-7,CASSSDFGEQYF,TGTGCCAGCAGCTCCGACTTCGGCGAGCAGTACTTC
TRBV18,TRBD2,16,.,TRBJ2-7,CASSPPLLAGVYEQYF,TGTGCCAGCTCACCACCCTTGCTAGCGGGGGTCTACGAGCAGTACTTC
TRBV6-5,.,13,.,TRBJ1-1,CASSLQGNTEAFF,TGTGCCAGCAGCTTACAGGGGAACACTGAAGCTTTCTTT
TRBV7-2,.,12,.,TRBJ2-7,CASSLRGYEQYF,TGTGCCAGCAGCTTACGAGGTTACGAGCAGTACTTC
TRBV5-1,.,15,.,TRBJ2-1,CASSLDPRSYNEQFF,TGCGCCAGCAGCTTGGATCCGCGGTCCTACAATGAGCAGTTCTTC
TRBV5-1,TRBD2,14,.,TRBJ2-1,CASSISGDNNEQFF,TGCGCCAGCAGCATTAGCGGGGATAACAATGAGCAGTTCTTC
TRBV6-5,TRBD1,14,.,TRBJ2-5,CASSDTGDGETQYF,TGTGCCAGCAGTGACACAGGGGACGGGGAGACCCAGTACTTC
TRBV2,TRBD1,15,.,TRBJ1-4,CASSARDRVGEKLFF,TGTGCCAGCAGCGCCCGGGACAGGGTCGGTGAAAAACTGTTTTTT